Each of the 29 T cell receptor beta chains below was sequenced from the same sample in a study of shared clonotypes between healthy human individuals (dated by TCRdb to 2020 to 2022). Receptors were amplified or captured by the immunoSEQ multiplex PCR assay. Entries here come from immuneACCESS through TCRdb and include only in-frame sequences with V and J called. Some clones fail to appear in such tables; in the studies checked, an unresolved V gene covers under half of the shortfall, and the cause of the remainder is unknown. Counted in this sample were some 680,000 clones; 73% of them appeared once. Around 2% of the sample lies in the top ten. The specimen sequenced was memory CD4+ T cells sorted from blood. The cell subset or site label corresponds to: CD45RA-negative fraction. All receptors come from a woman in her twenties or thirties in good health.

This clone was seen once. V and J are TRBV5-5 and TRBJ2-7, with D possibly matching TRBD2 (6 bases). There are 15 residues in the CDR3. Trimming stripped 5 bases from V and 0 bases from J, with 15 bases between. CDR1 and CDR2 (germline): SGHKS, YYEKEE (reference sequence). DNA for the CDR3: TGTGCCAGCAGTCGTAGCGGAATTGGCTCCTACGAGCAGTACTTC. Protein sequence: CASSRSGIGSYEQYF.

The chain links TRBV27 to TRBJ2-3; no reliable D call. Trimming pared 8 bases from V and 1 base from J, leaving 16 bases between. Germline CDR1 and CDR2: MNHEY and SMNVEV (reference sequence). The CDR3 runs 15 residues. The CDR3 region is CASGRSLRGTDTQYF. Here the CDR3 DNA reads TGTGCCAGCGGCAGGTCCCTTCGGGGCACAGATACGCAGTATTTT.

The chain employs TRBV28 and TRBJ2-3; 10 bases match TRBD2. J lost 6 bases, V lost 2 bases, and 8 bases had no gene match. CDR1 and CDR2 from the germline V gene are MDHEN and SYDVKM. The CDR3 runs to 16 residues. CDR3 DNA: TGTGCCAGCAGTTTACCACTAGCGGGACCTCGGGATACGCAGTATTTT. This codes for CASSLPLAGPRDTQYF.

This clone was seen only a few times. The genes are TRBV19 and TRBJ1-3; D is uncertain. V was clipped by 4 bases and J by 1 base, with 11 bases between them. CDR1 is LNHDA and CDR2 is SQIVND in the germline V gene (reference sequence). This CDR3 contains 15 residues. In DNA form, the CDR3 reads TGTGCCAGTAGTACCTTACTTCTATCTGGAAACACCATATATTTT. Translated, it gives CASSTLLLSGNTIYF. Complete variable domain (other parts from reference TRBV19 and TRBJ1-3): DGGITQSPKYLFRKEGQNVTLSCEQNLNHDAMYWYRQDPGQGLRLIYYSQIVNDFQKGDIAEGYSVSREKKESFPLTVTSAQKNPTAFYLCASSTLLLSGNTIYFGEGSWLTVV.

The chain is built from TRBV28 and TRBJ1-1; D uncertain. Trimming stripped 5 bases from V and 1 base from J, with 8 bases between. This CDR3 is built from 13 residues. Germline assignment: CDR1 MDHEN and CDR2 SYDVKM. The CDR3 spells CASSIRQNTEAFF. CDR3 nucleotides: TGTGCCAGCAGTATCCGACAGAACACTGAAGCTTTCTTT.

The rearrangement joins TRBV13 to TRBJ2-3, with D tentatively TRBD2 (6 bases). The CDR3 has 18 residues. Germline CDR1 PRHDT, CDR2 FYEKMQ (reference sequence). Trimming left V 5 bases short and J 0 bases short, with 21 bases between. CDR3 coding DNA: TGTGCCAGCAGCCCACCGGCAGGTGCGGGGCCTAGCACAGATACGCAGTATTTT. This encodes CASSPPAGAGPSTDTQYF.

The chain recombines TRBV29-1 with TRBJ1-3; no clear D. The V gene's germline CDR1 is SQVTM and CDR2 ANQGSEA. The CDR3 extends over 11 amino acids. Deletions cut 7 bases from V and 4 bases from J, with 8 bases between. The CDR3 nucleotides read TGCAGCGGCAGCACAGGAAACACCATATATTTT. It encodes CSGSTGNTIYF.

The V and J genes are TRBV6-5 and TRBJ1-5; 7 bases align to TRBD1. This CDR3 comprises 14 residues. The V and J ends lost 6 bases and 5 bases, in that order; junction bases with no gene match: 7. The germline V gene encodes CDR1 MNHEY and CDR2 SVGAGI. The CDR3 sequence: CASSRQGEDQPQHF. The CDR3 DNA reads TGTGCCAGCAGCCGACAGGGCGAAGATCAGCCCCAGCATTTT.

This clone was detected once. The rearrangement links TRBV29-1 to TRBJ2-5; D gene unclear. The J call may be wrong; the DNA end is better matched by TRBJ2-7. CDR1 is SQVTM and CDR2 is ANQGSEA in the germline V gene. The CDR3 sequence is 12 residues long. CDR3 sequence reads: CSVQMQTYEQYF. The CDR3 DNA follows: TGCAGCGTTCAAATGCAGACCTACGAGCAGTACTTC.

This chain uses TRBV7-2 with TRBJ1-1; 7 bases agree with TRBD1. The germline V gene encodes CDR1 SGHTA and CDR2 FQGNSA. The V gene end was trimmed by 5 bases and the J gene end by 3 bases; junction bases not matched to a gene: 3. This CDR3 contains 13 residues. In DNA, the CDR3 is TGTGCCAGCAGCGGACAGGTGGACACTGAAGCTTTCTTT. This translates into CASSGQVDTEAFF.

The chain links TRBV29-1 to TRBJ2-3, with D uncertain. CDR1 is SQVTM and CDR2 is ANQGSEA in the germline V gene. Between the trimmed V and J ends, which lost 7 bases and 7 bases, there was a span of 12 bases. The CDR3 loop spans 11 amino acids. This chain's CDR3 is CSADDRNTQYF. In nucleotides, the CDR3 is TGCAGCGCCGATGATCGAAATACGCAGTATTTT.

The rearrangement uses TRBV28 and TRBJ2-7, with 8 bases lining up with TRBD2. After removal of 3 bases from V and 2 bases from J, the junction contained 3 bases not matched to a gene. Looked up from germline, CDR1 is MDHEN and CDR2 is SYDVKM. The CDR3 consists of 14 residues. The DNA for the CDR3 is TGTGCCAGCAGTTTTAGCGGGACTGCCTACGAGCAGTACTTC. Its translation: CASSFSGTAYEQYF.

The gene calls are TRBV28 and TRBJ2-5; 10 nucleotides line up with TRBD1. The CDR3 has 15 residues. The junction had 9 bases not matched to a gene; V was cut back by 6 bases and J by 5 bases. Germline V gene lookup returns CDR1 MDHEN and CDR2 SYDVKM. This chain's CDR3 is CASRRETGGEETQYF. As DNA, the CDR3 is TGTGCCAGCAGGCGGGAGACAGGGGGCGAGGAGACCCAGTACTTC. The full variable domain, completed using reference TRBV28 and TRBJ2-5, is DVKVTQSSRYLVKRTGEKVFLECVQDMDHENMFWYRQDPGLGLRLIYFSYDVKMKEKGDIPEGYSVSREKKERFSLILESASTNQTSMYLCASRRETGGEETQYFGPGTRLLVL.

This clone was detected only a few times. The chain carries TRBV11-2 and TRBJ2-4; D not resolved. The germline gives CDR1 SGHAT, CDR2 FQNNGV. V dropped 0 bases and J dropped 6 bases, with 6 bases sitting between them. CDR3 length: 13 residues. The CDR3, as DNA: TGTGCCAGCAGCTTAGATACCGTAAACATTCAGTACTTC. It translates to CASSLDTVNIQYF.

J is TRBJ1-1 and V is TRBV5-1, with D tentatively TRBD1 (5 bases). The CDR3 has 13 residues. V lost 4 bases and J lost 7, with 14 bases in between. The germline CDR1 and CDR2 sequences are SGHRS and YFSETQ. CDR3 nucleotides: TGCGCCAGCAGCACAACTCTTCAGGGTGAAGCTTTCTTT. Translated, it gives CASSTTLQGEAFF.

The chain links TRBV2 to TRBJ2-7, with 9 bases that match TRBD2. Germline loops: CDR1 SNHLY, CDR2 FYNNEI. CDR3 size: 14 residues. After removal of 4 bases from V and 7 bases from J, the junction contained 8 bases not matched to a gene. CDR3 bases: TGTGCCAGCAGTGGGGGGCTAGCGGGAAGGGAGCAGTACTTC. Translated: CASSGGLAGREQYF.

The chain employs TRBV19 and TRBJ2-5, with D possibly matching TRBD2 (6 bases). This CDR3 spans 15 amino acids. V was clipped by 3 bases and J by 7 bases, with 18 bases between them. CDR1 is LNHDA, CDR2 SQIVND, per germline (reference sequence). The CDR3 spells CASSMSDTPGGTQYF. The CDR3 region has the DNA TGTGCCAGTAGTATGTCGGACACTCCCGGGGGGACCCAGTACTTC.

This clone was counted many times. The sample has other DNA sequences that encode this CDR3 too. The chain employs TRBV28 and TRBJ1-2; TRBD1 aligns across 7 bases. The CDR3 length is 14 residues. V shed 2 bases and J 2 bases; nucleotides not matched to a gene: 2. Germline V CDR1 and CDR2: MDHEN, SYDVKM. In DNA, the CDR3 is TGTGCCAGCAGTTTACAGACAGGGAACTATGGCTACACCTTC. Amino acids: CASSLQTGNYGYTF.

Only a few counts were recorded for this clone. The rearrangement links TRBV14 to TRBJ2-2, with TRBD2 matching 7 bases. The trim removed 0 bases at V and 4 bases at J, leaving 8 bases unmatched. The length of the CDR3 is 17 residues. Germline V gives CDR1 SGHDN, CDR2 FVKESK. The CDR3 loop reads CASSQDGGRAITGELFF. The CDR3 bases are TGTGCCAGCAGCCAAGATGGAGGGAGGGCCATCACCGGGGAGCTGTTTTTT.

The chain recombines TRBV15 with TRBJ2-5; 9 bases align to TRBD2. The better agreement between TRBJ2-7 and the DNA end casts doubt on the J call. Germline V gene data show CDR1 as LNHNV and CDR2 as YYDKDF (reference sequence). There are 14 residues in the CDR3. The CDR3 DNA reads TGTGCCACTAGACCTAGCGGGGCTTCCTACGAGCAGTACTTC. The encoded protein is CATRPSGASYEQYF.

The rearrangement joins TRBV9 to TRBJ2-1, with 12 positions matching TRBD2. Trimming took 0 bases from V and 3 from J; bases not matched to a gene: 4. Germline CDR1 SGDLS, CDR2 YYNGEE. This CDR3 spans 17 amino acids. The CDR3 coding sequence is TGTGCCAGCAGCGTAGAGACTAGCGGGAGTATCTACAATGAGCAGTTCTTC. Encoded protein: CASSVETSGSIYNEQFF.

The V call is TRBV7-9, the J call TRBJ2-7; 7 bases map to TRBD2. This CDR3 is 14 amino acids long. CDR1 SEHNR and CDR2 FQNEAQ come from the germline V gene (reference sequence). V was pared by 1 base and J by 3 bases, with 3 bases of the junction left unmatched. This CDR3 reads CASSLGEGNYEQYF. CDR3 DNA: TGTGCCAGCAGCTTAGGGGAGGGCAACTACGAGCAGTACTTC.

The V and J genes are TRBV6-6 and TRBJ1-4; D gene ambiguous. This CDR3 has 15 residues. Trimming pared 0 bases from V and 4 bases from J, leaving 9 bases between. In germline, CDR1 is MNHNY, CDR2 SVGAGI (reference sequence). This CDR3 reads CASSYSSTFNEKLFF. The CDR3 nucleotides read TGTGCCAGCAGTTACTCGAGCACCTTTAATGAAAAACTGTTTTTT.

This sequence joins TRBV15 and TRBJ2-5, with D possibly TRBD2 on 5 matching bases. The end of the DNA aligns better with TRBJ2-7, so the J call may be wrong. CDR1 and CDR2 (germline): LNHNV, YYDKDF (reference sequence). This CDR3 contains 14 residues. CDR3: CATSRENGLYEQYF. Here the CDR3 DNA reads TGTGCCACCAGCAGAGAGAACGGACTTTACGAGCAGTACTTC.

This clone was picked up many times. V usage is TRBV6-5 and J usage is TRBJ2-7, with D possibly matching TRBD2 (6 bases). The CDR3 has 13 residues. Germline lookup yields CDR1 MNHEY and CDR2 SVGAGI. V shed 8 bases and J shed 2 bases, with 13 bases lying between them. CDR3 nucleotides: TGTGCCAGCTCCTGGGCGGGAACCTACGAGCAGTACTTC. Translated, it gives CASSWAGTYEQYF.

The CDR3, as DNA: TGCGCCAGCAGCTTATCCGGGACGGAGAAACAAGAGACCCAGTACTTC. Residues: CASSLSGTEKQETQYF. V gene TRBV5-1 combines with J gene TRBJ2-5; D may match TRBD1 or TRBD2 (5 bases each). V lost 2 bases and J lost 2, with 16 bases in between. Germline V gene lookup returns CDR1 SGHRS and CDR2 YFSETQ. The CDR3 sequence is 16 residues long. The full variable domain, completed using reference TRBV5-1 and TRBJ2-5, is KAGVTQTPRYLIKTRGQQVTLSCSPISGHRSVSWYQQTPGQGLQFLFEYFSETQRNKGNFPGRFSGRQFSNSRSEMNVSTLELGDSALYLCASSLSGTEKQETQYFGPGTRLLVL.

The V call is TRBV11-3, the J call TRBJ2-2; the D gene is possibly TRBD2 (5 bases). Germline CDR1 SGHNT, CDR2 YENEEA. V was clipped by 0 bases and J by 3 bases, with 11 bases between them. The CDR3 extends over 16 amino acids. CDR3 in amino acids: CASSLDLGSDTGELFF. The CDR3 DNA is TGTGCCAGCAGCTTAGATCTGGGTAGCGACACCGGGGAGCTGTTTTTT.

The CDR3 DNA sequence: TGTGCCAGCAGTTTTTCCGGACAGGGTTCATACGAGCAGTACTTC. Amino acids: CASSFSGQGSYEQYF. The J gene is TRBJ2-7, the V gene TRBV27, with 8 bases that match TRBD1. The CDR3 covers 15 residues. In germline, CDR1 is MNHEY, CDR2 SMNVEV (reference sequence). The ends lost 3 bases at V and 4 bases at J; junction bases unmatched: 8.

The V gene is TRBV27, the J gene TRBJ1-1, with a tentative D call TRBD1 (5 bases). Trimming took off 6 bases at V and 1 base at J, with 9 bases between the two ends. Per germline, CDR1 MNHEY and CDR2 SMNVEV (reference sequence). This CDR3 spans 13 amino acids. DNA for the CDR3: TGTGCCAGCAGCGGACACCCGAACACTGAAGCTTTCTTT. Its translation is CASSGHPNTEAFF.